The T cell receptor beta chain described here comes from a study of blood T cell repertoires in COVID-19. Per germline, CDR1 MNHEY and CDR2 SVGAGI. The V and J ends lost 6 bases and 4 bases respectively, with 19 bases between them. This CDR3 has 15 residues. Clones were sequenced by immunoSEQ multiplex PCR, and TCRdb holds only the in-frame ones, with some missing. The sample has a few hundred thousand clones, 70% to 90% seen once. The V gene is TRBV6-5, the J gene TRBJ2-7; tentative D call: TRBD1 (6 bases). This clonotype originated in a woman aged 50 to 65 with COVID-19, enrolled during active disease. Sequencing was done on a sample of peripheral blood. The DNA for the CDR3 is TGTGCCAGCAGCCCGGACAGTCTCCCTTCATACGAGCAGTACTTC. Amino acids: CASSPDSLPSYEQYF.